This T cell receptor beta chain comes out of a study of shared clonotypes between healthy human individuals. V lost 0 bases to trimming and J lost 3 bases, with 6 bases between them. The CDR3 contains 13 residues. In germline, CDR1 is SGDLS, CDR2 YYNGEE. CD45RO-negative, CCR7-positively selected cells formed the naive CD8 fraction, excluding terminally differentiated effector memory CD45RA+ cells. The protocol was immunoSEQ multiplex PCR, while the TCRdb copy is restricted to in-frame clones and leaves out a portion. This table holds some 2.1 million clones, approximately 95% found once. As to this clone: Other DNA sequences from this sample encode an identical CDR3 as well.

Sequenced input: naive CD8+ T cells sorted from blood. This sequence joins TRBV9 and TRBJ1-2; D gene ambiguous. The TCR sequence derives from a man aged 18 to 30 in good health. CDR3 amino acids: CASSVAGYYGYTF. DNA for the CDR3: TGTGCCAGCAGCGTAGCGGGTTACTATGGCTACACCTTC. The full variable domain, in which reference TRBV9 and TRBJ1-2 provide the parts outside the CDR3, is DSGVTQTPKHLITATGQRVTLRCSPRSGDLSVYWYQQSLDQGLQFLIQYYNGEERAKGNILERFSAQQFPDLHSELNLSSLELGDSALYFCASSVAGYYGYTFGSGTRLTVV.